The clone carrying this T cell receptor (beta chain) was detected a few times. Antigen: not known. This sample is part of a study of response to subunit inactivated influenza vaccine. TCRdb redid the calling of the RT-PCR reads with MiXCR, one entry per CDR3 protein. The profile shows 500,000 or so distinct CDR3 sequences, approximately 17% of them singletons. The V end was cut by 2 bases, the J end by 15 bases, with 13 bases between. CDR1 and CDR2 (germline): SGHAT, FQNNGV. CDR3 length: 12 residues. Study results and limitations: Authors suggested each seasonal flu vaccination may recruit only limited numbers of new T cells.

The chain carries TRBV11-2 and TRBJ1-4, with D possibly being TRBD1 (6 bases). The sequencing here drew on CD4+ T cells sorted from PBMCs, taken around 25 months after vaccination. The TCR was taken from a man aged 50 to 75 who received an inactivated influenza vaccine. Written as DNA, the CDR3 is TGTGCCAGCAGCTTAAGGGGGGGAAAGTTGTTTTTT. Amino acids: CASSLRGGKLFF.